The clone carrying this T cell receptor beta chain has just one count. Its antigen is undetermined. Here immunoSEQ multiplex PCR was the method, and the copy in TCRdb shows in-frame clones only, minus some. The repertoire includes about 160,000 clones, just under 90% of them detected once, and 10% sits in the top ten. The V gene's germline CDR1 is SGHAT and CDR2 FQNNGV. Unmatched junction bases numbered 2, after V lost 7 bases and J lost 8 bases. The CDR3 contains 11 residues. This specimen belongs to a study of cytomegalovirus exposure and HLA in healthy donors. Study-level results: It was 164 TCR beta chains that were listed as cytomegalovirus-associated. Confirmation in vitro established that a few CMV-associated chains were specific for CMV antigens.

The donors were in the approximately 130-subject validation cohort; that cohort was separate from the approximately 670-subject first cohort. This chain joins TRBV11-2 and TRBJ2-3, with 8 bases that match TRBD2. Input material: PBMCs. This receptor was obtained from a woman in her late teens or twenties in good health and CMV-seropositive. CDR3 DNA: TGTGCCAGCACCGGGGGGGGTACGCAGTATTTT. Amino acids: CASTGGGTQYF.